The rows below give T cell receptor beta chains drawn from one sample of a study of T cells after yellow fever vaccination. One entry per CDR3 protein results from TCRdb running MiXCR on the 5' RACE reads. The repertoire has 20,000 to 25,000 distinct CDR3 sequences, 4% to 6% of them found once; the top ten carry roughly 20%. The sample consisted of PBMCs, either bulk or a sorted T-cell subset (CD4+, CD8+, memory, or dextramer-sorted; not recorded which), taken about 49 days after the first yellow fever vaccination. The receptors shown here come from a man younger than 35 who received the YFV17D yellow fever vaccine. Each CDR3 is given with its conserved first and last residue. Rows give clone size only sometimes, using once, few, many, or a class for an expanded clone.

TRBV7-6	13	medium-sized	CASSLSTPYEAFF
TRBV5-1	17	many	CASSPGQGLGYTDTQYF
TRBV4-3	16	many	CASSATRGGAAIEQYF
TRBV6-5	18	many	CASSRQGAAGGHTDTQYF
TRBV2	13	many	CASSEVRDSPLHF
TRBV4-1	15	many	CASSQDVRTDRGYTF
TRBV12-3/TRBV12-4	15	many	CASSLGSPRGWGYTF
TRBV12-3/TRBV12-4	12	many	CASSEGPLEAFF
TRBV5-1	14	many	CASSFLTAYNEQFF
TRBV10-3	16	many	CAISFVSGTGAGELFF
TRBV30	10	many	CAWMMGGYTF
TRBV5-1	14	many	CASSKDRGDDTQYF
TRBV15	17	many	CATSRDVAGPSNQPQHF
TRBV4-2	16	many	CASSQVPSRFAGELFF
TRBV6-1	13	.	CASSRQRNQPQHF
TRBV20-1	14	many	CSAPGTGVNTEAFF
TRBV5-1	15	many	CASSYYRGGQETQYF
TRBV7-6	14	many	CASSLYWGDDEQFF
TRBV5-6	13	many	CASSRVGGGGYTF
TRBV19	12	many	CASSVDSYGYTF
TRBV4-1	15	many	CASSQDGLSNQPQHF
TRBV3-1	15	many	CASSPSGRGADTQYF
TRBV5-6	15	.	CASSRGVDANYEQYF
TRBV7-6	15	many	CASSLDGTGGTEAFF
TRBV18	14	many	CASSPAPIEGELFF
TRBV25-1	15	many	CASAAGTGDTGELFF
TRBV5-1	15	many	CASSLELLWGGELFF
TRBV11-1	14	many	CASSPLTGHSEAFF
TRBV11-1	15	many	CASSLLTGAYNEQFF
TRBV27	15	many	CASSLTGISTDTQYF
TRBV19	16	many	CASRQLWVRNNSPLHF
TRBV4-3	13	many	CASSGQEDTEAFF
TRBV7-2	16	many	CASSSFPRGSSYEQYF
TRBV20-1	16	many	CSAPGEALSGANVLTF
TRBV5-4	14	many	CASSLQGAAETQYF
TRBV4-2	17	many	CASSQGGVEPRSYEQYF
TRBV10-3	16	many	CAISDIPGQANYGYTF
TRBV25-1	16	many	CASSELGGESPETQYF
TRBV5-1	15	many	CASSLELAGTGELFF
TRBV12-3/TRBV12-4	13	many	CASSQGDQETQYF
TRBV28	14	many	CASSTRTGSEKLFF
TRBV6-9	15	many	CASSTGDAGQETQYF
TRBV12-3/TRBV12-4	15	many	CASSFGAGQSDTQYF
TRBV6-5	19	few	CASSYSTPGGTDSGNTIYF
TRBV7-8	12	many	CASSSDTGELFF
TRBV5-1	13	many	CASKQDSSTEAFF
TRBV30	12	many	CAWSVDSYGYTF
TRBV4-3	17	many	CASSQDSRTGSTGELFF
TRBV2	14	many	CASGADRVREKLFF
TRBV7-3	14	many	CASSRTGGYTEAFF
TRBV20-1	13	many	CSANTGSGQPQHF
TRBV12-3/TRBV12-4	13	many	CASSSPGGETQYF
TRBV5-1	12	many	CASSLTTETQYF
TRBV4-1	19	many	CASSQGRPPTVAGDGKLFF
TRBV6-1	13	many	CASRGISTDTQYF
TRBV6-9	15	few	CASSSSPRRRTEAFF
TRBV7-3	12	many	CASGDGVSPLHF
TRBV29-1	12	many	CSVDYGSTEAFF